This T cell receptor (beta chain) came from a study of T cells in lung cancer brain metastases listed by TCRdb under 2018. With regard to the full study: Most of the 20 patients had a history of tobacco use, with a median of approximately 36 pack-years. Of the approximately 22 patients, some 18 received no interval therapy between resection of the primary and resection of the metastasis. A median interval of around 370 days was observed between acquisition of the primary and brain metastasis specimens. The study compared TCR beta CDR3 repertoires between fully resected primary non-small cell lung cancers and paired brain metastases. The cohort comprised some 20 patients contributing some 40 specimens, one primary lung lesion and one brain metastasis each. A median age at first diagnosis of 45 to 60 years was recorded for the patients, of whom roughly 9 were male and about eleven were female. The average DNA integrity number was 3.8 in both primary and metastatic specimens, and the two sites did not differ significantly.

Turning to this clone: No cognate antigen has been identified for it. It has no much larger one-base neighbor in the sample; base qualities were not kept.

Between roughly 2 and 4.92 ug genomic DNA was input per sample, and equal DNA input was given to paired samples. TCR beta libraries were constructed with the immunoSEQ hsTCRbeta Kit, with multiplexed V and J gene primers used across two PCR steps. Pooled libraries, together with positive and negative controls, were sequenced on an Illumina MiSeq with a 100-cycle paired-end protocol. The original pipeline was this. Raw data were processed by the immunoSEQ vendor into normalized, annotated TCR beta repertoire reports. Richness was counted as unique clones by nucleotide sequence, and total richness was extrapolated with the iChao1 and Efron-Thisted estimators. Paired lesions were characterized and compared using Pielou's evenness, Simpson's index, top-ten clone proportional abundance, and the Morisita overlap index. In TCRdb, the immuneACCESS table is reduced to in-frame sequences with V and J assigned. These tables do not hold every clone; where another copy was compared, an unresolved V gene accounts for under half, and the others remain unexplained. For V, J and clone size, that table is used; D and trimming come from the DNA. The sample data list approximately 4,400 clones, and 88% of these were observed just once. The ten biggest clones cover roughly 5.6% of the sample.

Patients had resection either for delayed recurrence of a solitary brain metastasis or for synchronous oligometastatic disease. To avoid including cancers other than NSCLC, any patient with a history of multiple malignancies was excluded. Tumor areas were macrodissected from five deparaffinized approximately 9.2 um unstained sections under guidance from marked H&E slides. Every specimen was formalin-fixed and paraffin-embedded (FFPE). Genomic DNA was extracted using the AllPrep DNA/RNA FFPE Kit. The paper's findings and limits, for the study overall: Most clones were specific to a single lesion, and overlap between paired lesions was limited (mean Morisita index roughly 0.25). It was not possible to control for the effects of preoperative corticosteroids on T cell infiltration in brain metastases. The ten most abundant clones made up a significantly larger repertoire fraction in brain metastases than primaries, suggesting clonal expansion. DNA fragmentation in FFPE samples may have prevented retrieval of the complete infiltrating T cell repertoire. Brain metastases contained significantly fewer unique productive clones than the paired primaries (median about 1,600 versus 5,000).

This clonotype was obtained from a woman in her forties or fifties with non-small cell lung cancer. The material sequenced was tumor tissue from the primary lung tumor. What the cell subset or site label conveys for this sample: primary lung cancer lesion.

The sequenced DNA: TGTGCCAGCAGTTTAAGGGGGAGCCCTGAAGCTTTCTTT. Its coded protein is CASSLRGSPEAFF. The receptor chain draws on TRBV27 and TRBJ1-1; the D region possibly corresponds to TRBD1 (6 bases align). The germline ends are 10 bases apart after V is trimmed by 2 bases and J by 6 bases. Counted from cysteine to phenylalanine, this CDR3 has 13 amino acids. Of the read, only the CDR3 DNA is kept; its 39 bases are in frame from base 1. Sequences MNHEY (CDR1) and SMNVEV (CDR2) are obtained from the germline V gene (reference sequence).